The 18 T cell receptor beta chains reported below all come from one sample, sequenced in a study of blood T cell repertoires in COVID-19. Using immunoSEQ multiplex PCR, the repertoire was profiled, and TCRdb retains in-frame clones only, with some absent. The sample contains around 100,000 clones, about 88% of which appear only once. The specimen was peripheral blood. These receptors were collected from a man aged 35 to 55 with acute or convalescent COVID-19.

The rearrangement links TRBV7-9 to TRBJ2-2; D might be TRBD1 (5 bases). Germline values: CDR1 SEHNR, CDR2 FQNEAQ (reference sequence). The length of the CDR3 is 15 residues. The V end lost 0 bases, the J end lost 4 bases, and 9 bases lay between the germline ends. As DNA, the CDR3 is TGTGCCAGCAGCTTAGCCAGGGCTGTCACCGGGGAGCTGTTTTTT. This sequence encodes CASSLARAVTGELFF.

This clone was counted between two and nine times. V usage is TRBV30 and J usage is TRBJ1-2, with TRBD1 matching over 9 bases. J gave up 5 bases and V 1 base, and 8 bases lay outside the gene matches. Looked up from germline, CDR1 is GTSNPN and CDR2 is SVGIG (reference sequence). CDR3 length: 15 amino acids. The CDR3 reads CAWSATLGTGYGYTF. CDR3 bases: TGTGCCTGGAGTGCCACCCTTGGGACAGGGTATGGCTACACCTTC.

The gene calls are TRBV19 and TRBJ2-7; TRBD2 is a possible D gene (5 bases). The V end was cut by 6 bases, the J end by 7 bases, with 13 bases between. Germline CDR1 and CDR2: LNHDA and SQIVND (reference sequence). This CDR3 region has 12 residues. The CDR3 region has the DNA TGTGCCAGTAGCCCGGGGATCGCAGAGCAGTACTTC. The encoded protein is CASSPGIAEQYF.

The V gene is TRBV10-3, the J gene TRBJ1-5; TRBD1 matches 10 bases. This CDR3 region has 14 residues. The junction had 3 bases not matched to a gene; V was cut back by 10 bases and J by 0 bases. Germline assignment: CDR1 ENHRY and CDR2 SYGVKD. The CDR3 nucleotides are TGTGCCACCCGGGACAGGGGTAGCAATCAGCCCCAGCATTTT. Translation: CATRDRGSNQPQHF.

This chain connects TRBV3-1 (or the pseudogene TRBV3-2) to TRBJ2-3; D ambiguous. V lost 0 bases, J lost 4 bases, and 17 bases lay in between. Germline CDR1 reads LGHDT; CDR2 reads YNNKEL (reference sequence). The CDR3 spans 17 residues. The CDR3 nucleotides are TGTGCCAGCAGCCAAGACAGCTACCGCGCTCGGGCAGATACGCAGTATTTT. It translates to CASSQDSYRARADTQYF.

The chain joins TRBV7-6 to TRBJ2-4; 7 nucleotides line up with TRBD1. Germline V gene sequence: CDR1 SGHVS, CDR2 FNYEAQ. Trimming removed 5 bases from V and 9 bases from J; junction bases left unmatched: 4. This CDR3 has 12 amino acids. Written as DNA, the CDR3 is TGTGCCAGCAGCCAGCCAGGGGGCATTCAGTACTTC. Translated: CASSQPGGIQYF.

V gene TRBV5-6 combines with J gene TRBJ2-3; 9 bases map to TRBD2. The CDR3 is made up of 14 amino acids. V shed 5 bases, J shed 1 base, and the junction held 2 bases outside the gene matches. Germline CDR1 reads SGHDT; CDR2 reads YYEEEE. The CDR3 coding sequence is TGTGCCAGCAGGAAGCGGGGGGGCACAGATACGCAGTATTTT. This translates into CASRKRGGTDTQYF. Drawing the rest from reference TRBV5-6 and TRBJ2-3, the complete variable domain is DAGVTQSPTHLIKTRGQQVTLRCSPKSGHDTVSWYQQALGQGPQFIFQYYEEEERQRGNFPDRFSGHQFPNYSSELNVNALLLGDSALYLCASRKRGGTDTQYFGPGTRLTVL.

This chain connects TRBV4-2 to TRBJ2-3; 9 bases are shared with TRBD2. The germline CDR1 and CDR2 sequences are LGHNA and YNFKEQ. V shed 1 base and J 3 bases; nucleotides not matched to a gene: 11. The CDR3 extends over 18 amino acids. Here the CDR3 DNA reads TGTGCCAGCAGCCAAGTGAGTGGCGGGGGGGCAACGACAGATACGCAGTATTTT. Protein sequence: CASSQVSGGGATTDTQYF.

The CDR3 spells CASSDGYWGPNGYTF. Here the CDR3 DNA reads TGTGCCAGCAGTGATGGATATTGGGGGCCGAATGGCTACACCTTC. This chain links TRBV6-1 with TRBJ1-2, with a weak D call TRBD1 (6 bases). Germline V CDR1 and CDR2: MNHNS, SASEGT. V shed 3 bases and J shed 6 bases, with 17 bases lying between them. The CDR3 has 15 amino acids.

The chain combines TRBV25-1 with TRBJ2-5, with D tentatively TRBD2 (5 bases). Between the trimmed V and J ends, which lost 4 bases and 3 bases, there was a span of 15 bases. There are 15 residues in the CDR3. Germline V gene data show CDR1 as MGHDK and CDR2 as SYGVNS. CDR3 amino acids: CASSALLGSKETQYF. In nucleotides, the CDR3 is TGTGCCAGCAGTGCCCTACTAGGCTCTAAAGAGACCCAGTACTTC. Variable domain in full (rest from reference TRBV25-1 and TRBJ2-5): EADIYQTPRYLVIGTGKKITLECSQTMGHDKMYWYQQDPGMELHLIHYSYGVNSTEKGDLSSESTVSRIRTEHFPLTLESARPSHTSQYLCASSALLGSKETQYFGPGTRLLVL.

This clone appeared once. The chain employs TRBV20-1 and TRBJ1-4; D not resolved. The CDR3 is 11 amino acids. V lost 7 bases and J 6 bases, leaving 9 bases between the germline ends. CDR1 is DFQATT and CDR2 is SNEGSKA in the germline V gene (reference sequence). Here the CDR3 DNA reads TGCAGTGGAGGAGTGGATGAAAAACTGTTTTTT. This encodes CSGGVDEKLFF.

This clone was recorded only once. The chain carries TRBV4-1 and TRBJ2-1, with a possible D match to TRBD2 (7 bases). The V and J ends lost 4 bases and 6 bases respectively, with 10 bases between them. Germline CDR1 is MGHRA and CDR2 is YSYEKL. The CDR3 loop spans 13 amino acids. Written as DNA, the CDR3 is TGCGCCAGCAGCCGAAGGGGGGGCAATGAGCAGTTCTTC. Its protein is CASSRRGGNEQFF.

The genes are TRBV19 and TRBJ1-5; D gene uncertain. V was cut by 6 bases and J by 0 bases, with 9 bases left in between. Germline CDR1 is LNHDA and CDR2 is SQIVND (reference sequence). This CDR3 region has 14 residues. The CDR3 nucleotides read TGTGCCAGTAGGGCCAGAAATAGCAATCAGCCCCAGCATTTT. This encodes CASRARNSNQPQHF.

V gene TRBV6-5 combines with J gene TRBJ2-7, with D perhaps TRBD1 (6 bases). Germline V gene data show CDR1 as MNHEY and CDR2 as SVGAGI. The CDR3 covers 14 residues. Trimming removed 6 bases at V and 3 bases at J, with 15 bases between. DNA of the CDR3: TGTGCCAGCAGACCGACAGGCATGAGCTACGAGCAGTACTTC. Translating gives CASRPTGMSYEQYF.

This chain connects TRBV6-1 to TRBJ2-7; no firm D call. The CDR3 length is 14 residues. Germline V lookup: CDR1 MNHNS, CDR2 SASEGT. V lost 2 bases, J lost 5 bases, and 13 bases lay in between. For the CDR3, the DNA is TGTGCCAGCAGTGAAAGAGATAGTATACACGAGCAGTACTTC. Translating gives CASSERDSIHEQYF.

The rearrangement uses TRBV10-3 and TRBJ2-7; a possible D gene is TRBD1 (5 bases). This CDR3 region has 12 residues. V lost 3 bases, J lost 7 bases, and 10 bases lay in between. Germline values: CDR1 ENHRY, CDR2 SYGVKD. The CDR3 region is CAISEGAREQYF. For the CDR3, the DNA is TGTGCCATCAGTGAAGGGGCGCGGGAGCAGTACTTC.

The chain is built from TRBV3-1 (or the pseudogene TRBV3-2) and TRBJ2-1; 8 bases match TRBD2. The CDR3 sequence is 14 residues long. Trimming cost V 1 base and J 9 bases; bases outside gene matches: 5. The germline V gene encodes CDR1 LGHDT and CDR2 YNNKEL (reference sequence). For the CDR3, the DNA is TGTGCCAGCAGCCAAGCGGGGGGGTTTGGTGAGCAGTTCTTC. Translating it yields CASSQAGGFGEQFF.

CDR3: CASSPLGSNSPLHF. The CDR3 nucleotides read TGTGCCAGCAGCCCCCTCGGGAGTAATTCACCCCTCCACTTT. V and J are TRBV5-4 and TRBJ1-6; D is undetermined. The V end was cut by 4 bases, the J end by 6 bases, with 11 bases between. CDR3 size: 14 residues. The germline V gene has CDR1 SGHNT and CDR2 YYREEE (reference sequence).